This T cell receptor beta chain derives from a study of T-cell memory formation after mild COVID-19. Study as a whole: TCR clusters were mostly donor specific.

TCRdb re-analysed the 5' RACE reads in MiXCR, keeping a single row per CDR3 protein. The sample yields 350,000 to 450,000 distinct CDR3 sequences, around 18% seen once. The CDR3 sequence is 14 residues long. CDR1 SGHTA and CDR2 FQGTGA come from the germline V gene. The V and J ends lost 2 bases and 6 bases respectively, with 14 bases between them. The gene calls are TRBV7-3 and TRBJ2-7, with D tentatively TRBD2 (6 bases). The sequence was collected from an adult woman who had mild COVID-19 (a few samples of this study predate the infection). Cell type and time point are not known. The sample consisted of PBMCs or a T cell subset sorted from them (not recorded which). For the CDR3, the DNA is TGTGCCAGCAGCTTATCCTACTTGGGGGGCGAGCAGTACTTC. This codes for CASSLSYLGGEQYF.